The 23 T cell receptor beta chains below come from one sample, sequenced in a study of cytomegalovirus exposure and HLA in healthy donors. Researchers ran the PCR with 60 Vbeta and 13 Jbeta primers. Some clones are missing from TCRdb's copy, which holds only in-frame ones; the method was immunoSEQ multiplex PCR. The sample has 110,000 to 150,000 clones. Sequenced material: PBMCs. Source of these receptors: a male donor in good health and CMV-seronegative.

CDR3 nucleotides: TGTGCCTGGAGTGTGGGTCACAGGGGCACTGAAGCTTTCTTT. Encoded protein: CAWSVGHRGTEAFF. The chain carries TRBV30 and TRBJ1-1; 7 bases fit TRBD1. Per germline, CDR1 GTSNPN and CDR2 SVGIG (reference sequence). V lost 0 bases to trimming and J lost 4 bases; unmatched junction nucleotides: 5. This CDR3 region has 14 residues.

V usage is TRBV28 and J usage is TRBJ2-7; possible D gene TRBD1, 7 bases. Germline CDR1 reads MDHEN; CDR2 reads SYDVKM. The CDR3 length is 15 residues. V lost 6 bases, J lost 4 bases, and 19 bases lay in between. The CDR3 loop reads CASSPIPGGSYEQYF. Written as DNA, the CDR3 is TGTGCCAGCAGCCCCATCCCAGGGGGGTCGTACGAGCAGTACTTC. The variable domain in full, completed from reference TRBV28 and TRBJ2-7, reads DVKVTQSSRYLVKRTGEKVFLECVQDMDHENMFWYRQDPGLGLRLIYFSYDVKMKEKGDIPEGYSVSREKKERFSLILESASTNQTSMYLCASSPIPGGSYEQYFGPGTRLTVT.

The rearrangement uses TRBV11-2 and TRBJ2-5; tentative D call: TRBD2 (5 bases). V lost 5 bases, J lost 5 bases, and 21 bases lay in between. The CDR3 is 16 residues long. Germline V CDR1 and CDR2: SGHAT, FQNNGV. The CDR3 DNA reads TGTGCCAGCAGCGTTAGCACTAGGGATAAGGAGGAGACCCAGTACTTC. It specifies CASSVSTRDKEETQYF.

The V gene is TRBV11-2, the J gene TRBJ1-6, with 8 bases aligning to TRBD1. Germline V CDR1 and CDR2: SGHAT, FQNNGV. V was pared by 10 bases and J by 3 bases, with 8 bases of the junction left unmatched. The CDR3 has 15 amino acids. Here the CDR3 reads CATGQGLFYNSPLHF. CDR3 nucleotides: TGTGCCACAGGACAGGGTTTATTCTATAATTCACCCCTCCACTTT.

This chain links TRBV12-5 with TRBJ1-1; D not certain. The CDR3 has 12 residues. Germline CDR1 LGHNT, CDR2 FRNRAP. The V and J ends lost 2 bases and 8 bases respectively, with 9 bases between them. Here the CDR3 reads CASGLRFGEAFF. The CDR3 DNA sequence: TGTGCTAGTGGTTTGAGGTTCGGGGAAGCTTTCTTT.

CDR3 nucleotides: TGTGCCAGCAGCGACCGGGACACATATGGCTACACCTTC. Its protein is CASSDRDTYGYTF. The J gene is TRBJ1-2, the V gene TRBV7-9; weak D call: TRBD1 (6 bases). Germline CDR1 is SEHNR and CDR2 is FQNEAQ (reference sequence). The CDR3 spans 13 residues. Trimming stripped 5 bases from V and 5 bases from J, with 12 bases between.

The chain's CDR3 is CASTVYFGGRSYNEQFF. DNA for the CDR3: TGTGCCAGTACCGTTTATTTTGGCGGGAGATCCTACAATGAGCAGTTCTTC. The chain employs TRBV19 and TRBJ2-1; 7 bases match TRBD2. J was trimmed by 1 base and V by 7 bases; bases with no gene match: 13. Germline V CDR1 and CDR2: LNHDA, SQIVND (reference sequence). This CDR3 is 17 amino acids long.

The CDR3 protein is CASSHTESREPLHF. The CDR3 bases are TGCGCCAGCAGCCATACGGAATCCAGGGAACCCCTCCACTTT. The chain joins TRBV4-3 to TRBJ1-6; perhaps TRBD1 as D (5 bases). The CDR3 is 14 amino acids. V lost 3 bases and J 12 bases, leaving 15 bases between the germline ends. The germline V gene has CDR1 LGHNA and CDR2 YSLEER.

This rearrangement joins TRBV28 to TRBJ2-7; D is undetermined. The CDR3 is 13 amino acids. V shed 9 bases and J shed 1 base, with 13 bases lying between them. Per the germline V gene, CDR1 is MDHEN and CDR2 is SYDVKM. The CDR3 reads CASTNTNSYEQYF. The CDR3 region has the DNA TGTGCCAGTACGAACACGAATTCCTACGAGCAGTACTTC.

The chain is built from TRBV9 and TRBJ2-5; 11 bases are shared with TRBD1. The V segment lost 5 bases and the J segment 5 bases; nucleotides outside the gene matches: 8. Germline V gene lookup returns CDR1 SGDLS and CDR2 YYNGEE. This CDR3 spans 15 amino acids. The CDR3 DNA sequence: TGTGCCAGCAGTGGCCCGGGACAGGGGGAGGAGACCCAGTACTTC. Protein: CASSGPGQGEETQYF.

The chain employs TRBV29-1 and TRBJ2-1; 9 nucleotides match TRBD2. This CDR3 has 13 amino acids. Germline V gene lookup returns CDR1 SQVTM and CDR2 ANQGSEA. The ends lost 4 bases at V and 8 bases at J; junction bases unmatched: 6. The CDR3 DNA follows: TGCAGCGTTGTCGCGGGGGGGGGCGATGAGCAGTTCTTC. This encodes CSVVAGGGDEQFF.

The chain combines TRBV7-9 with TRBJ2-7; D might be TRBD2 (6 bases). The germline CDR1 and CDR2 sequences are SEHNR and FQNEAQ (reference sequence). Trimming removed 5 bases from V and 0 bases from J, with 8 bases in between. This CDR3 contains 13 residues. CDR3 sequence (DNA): TGTGCCAGCAGCGGGACTTACTCCTACGAGCAGTACTTC. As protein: CASSGTYSYEQYF. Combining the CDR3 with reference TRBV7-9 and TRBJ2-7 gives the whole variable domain DTGVSQNPRHKITKRGQNVTFRCDPISEHNRLYWYRQTLGQGPEFLTYFQNEAQLEKSRLLSDRFSAERPKGSFSTLEIQRTEQGDSAMYLCASSGTYSYEQYFGPGTRLTVT.

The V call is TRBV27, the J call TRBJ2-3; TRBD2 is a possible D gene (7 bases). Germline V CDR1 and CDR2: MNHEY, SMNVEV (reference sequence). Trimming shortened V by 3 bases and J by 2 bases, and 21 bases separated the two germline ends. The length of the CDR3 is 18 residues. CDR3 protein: CASSFLPPGGPYTDTQYF. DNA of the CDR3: TGTGCCAGCAGTTTCCTTCCCCCCGGGGGGCCCTACACAGATACGCAGTATTTT.

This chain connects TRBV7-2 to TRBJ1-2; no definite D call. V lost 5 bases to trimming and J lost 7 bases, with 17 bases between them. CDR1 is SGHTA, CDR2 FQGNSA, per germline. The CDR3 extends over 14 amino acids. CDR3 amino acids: CASSSRGMRRGYTF. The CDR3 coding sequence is TGTGCCAGCAGCAGTCGAGGTATGAGACGTGGCTACACCTTC.

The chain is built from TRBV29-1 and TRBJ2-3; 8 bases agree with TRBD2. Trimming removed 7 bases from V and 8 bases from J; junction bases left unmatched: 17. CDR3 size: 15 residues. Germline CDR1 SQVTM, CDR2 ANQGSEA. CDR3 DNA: TGCAGCGCCCCCTATGGGGGACTAGGGCTCGGTACGCAGTATTTT. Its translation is CSAPYGGLGLGTQYF.

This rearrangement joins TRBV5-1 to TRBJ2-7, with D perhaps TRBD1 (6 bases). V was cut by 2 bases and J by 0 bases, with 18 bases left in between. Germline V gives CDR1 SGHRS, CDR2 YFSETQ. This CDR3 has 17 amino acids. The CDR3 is CASSFTGLGLSSYEQYF. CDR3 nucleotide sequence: TGCGCCAGCAGCTTTACAGGGCTAGGACTGAGCTCCTACGAGCAGTACTTC. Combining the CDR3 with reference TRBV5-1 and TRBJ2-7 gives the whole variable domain KAGVTQTPRYLIKTRGQQVTLSCSPISGHRSVSWYQQTPGQGLQFLFEYFSETQRNKGNFPGRFSGRQFSNSRSEMNVSTLELGDSALYLCASSFTGLGLSSYEQYFGPGTRLTVT.

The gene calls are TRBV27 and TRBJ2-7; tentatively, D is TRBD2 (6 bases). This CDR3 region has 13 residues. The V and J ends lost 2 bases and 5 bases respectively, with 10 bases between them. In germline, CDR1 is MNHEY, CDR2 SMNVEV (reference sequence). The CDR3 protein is CASSLTGGDEQYF. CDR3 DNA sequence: TGTGCCAGCAGTTTAACAGGCGGGGACGAGCAGTACTTC.

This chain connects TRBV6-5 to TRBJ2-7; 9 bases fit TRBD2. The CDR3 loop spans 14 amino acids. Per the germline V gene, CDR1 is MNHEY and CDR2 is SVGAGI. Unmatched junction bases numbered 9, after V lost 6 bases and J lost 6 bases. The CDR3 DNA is TGTGCCAGCAGACTGGGACTAGCAGGGGCCGAGCAGTACTTC. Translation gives CASRLGLAGAEQYF.

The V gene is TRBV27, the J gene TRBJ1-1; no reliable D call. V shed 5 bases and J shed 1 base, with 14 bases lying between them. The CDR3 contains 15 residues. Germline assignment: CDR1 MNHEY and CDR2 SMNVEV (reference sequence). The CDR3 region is CASSPSDIPNTEAFF. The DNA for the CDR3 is TGTGCCAGCAGTCCCTCCGACATACCGAACACTGAAGCTTTCTTT.

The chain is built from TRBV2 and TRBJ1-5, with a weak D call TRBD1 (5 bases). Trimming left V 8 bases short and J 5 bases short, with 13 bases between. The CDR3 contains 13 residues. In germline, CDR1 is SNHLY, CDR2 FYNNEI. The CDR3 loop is CASAPAGHQPQHF. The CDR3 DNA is TGTGCCAGCGCACCGGCGGGGCATCAGCCCCAGCATTTT. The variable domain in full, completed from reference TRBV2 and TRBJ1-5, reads EPEVTQTPSHQVTQMGQEVILRCVPISNHLYFYWYRQILGQKVEFLVSFYNNEISEKSEIFDDQFSVERPDGSNFTLKIRSTKLEDSAMYFCASAPAGHQPQHFGDGTRLSIL.

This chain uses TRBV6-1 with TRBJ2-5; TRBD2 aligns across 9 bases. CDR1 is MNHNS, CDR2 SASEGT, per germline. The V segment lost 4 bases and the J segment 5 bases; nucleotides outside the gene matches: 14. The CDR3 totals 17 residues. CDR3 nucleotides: TGTGCCAGCAGTGTGGTGAGGCGGGAGGGCCGGGGGGAGACCCAGTACTTC. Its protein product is CASSVVRREGRGETQYF.

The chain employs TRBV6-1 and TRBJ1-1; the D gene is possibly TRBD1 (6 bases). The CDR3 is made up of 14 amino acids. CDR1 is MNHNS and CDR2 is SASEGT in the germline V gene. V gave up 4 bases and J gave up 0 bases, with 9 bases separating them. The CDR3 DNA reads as TGTGCCAGCAGTGGACGGACAGTGAACACTGAAGCTTTCTTT. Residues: CASSGRTVNTEAFF.

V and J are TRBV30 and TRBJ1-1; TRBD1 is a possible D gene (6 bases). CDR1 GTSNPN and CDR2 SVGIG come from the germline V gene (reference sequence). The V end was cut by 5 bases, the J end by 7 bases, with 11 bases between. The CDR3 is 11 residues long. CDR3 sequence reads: CAWLFRGEAFF. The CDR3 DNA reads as TGTGCCTGGCTTTTCAGGGGTGAAGCTTTCTTT.